The clone carrying this T cell receptor (beta chain) came up once. Its antigen is currently unknown. Given a much more abundant clone one base away, this may be a read error. Germline DNA was also extracted, and blood RNA was taken from unsorted whole blood. Approximately 4.2 milliliters of peripheral blood were gathered ahead of the operation. Germline V CDR1 and CDR2: MNHNY, SVGAGI (reference sequence). The CDR3 is 13 residues long. Priming with a constant-region primer yielded TCR beta cDNA from 450 to 600 ng total RNA. TCR beta libraries came from three nested multiplex PCR rounds using slightly modified ARM-PCR. TRBV1-TRBV30 forward primers paired with a C-beta reverse primer drove the first two PCR rounds, approximately 11 cycles each. One entry per CDR3 protein, called by TCRdb with MiXCR from the multiplex PCR reads. The repertoire holds 300,000 to 400,000 distinct CDR3 sequences, with approximately 65% as singletons.

The data were taken from a study of tumor-infiltrating lymphocytes in primary liver carcinoma. Broader study findings: Tumor-adjacent and tumor-blood pairs showed less overlap than tumor region pairs. Tumors had a top-250-clone fraction that was significantly higher than blood (p = 0.039).

This sequence was found in a man between 35 and 55 years old with primary liver carcinoma and hepatitis B virus infection. The J gene is TRBJ2-7, the V gene TRBV6-6; 7 nucleotides align to TRBD1. The source material was peripheral blood. The CDR3 region is CAGSPTGVHEQYF. The CDR3 nucleotides are TGTGCCGGCAGTCCCACAGGGGTCCACGAGCAGTACTTC.